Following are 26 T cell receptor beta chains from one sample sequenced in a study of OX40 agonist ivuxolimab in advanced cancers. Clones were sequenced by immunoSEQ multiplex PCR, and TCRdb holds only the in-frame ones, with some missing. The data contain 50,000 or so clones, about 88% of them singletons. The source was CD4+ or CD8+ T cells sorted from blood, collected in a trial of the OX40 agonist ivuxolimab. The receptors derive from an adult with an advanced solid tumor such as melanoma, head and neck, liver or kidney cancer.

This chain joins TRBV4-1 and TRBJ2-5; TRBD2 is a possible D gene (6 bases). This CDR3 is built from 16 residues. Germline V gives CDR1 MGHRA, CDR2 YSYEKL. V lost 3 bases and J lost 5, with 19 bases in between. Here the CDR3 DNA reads TGCGCCAGCAGCCAGGAGGGCCACTCCGTCGGGGAGACCCAGTACTTC. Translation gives CASSQEGHSVGETQYF.

CDR3 region: CASSRRPERTDTQYF. The CDR3 DNA reads TGTGCCAGTAGTAGACGTCCCGAACGCACAGATACGCAGTATTTT. The chain employs TRBV19 and TRBJ2-3; no reliable D call. CDR1 LNHDA and CDR2 SQIVND come from the germline V gene (reference sequence). Trimming took off 4 bases at V and 1 base at J, with 12 bases between the two ends. CDR3 length: 15 amino acids.

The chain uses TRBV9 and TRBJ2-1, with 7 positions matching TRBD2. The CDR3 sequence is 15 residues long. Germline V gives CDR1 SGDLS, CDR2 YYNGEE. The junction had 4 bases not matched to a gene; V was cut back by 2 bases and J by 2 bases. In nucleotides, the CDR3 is TGTGCCAGCAGCGTGGAGGGAGGGACCTACAATGAGCAGTTCTTC. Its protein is CASSVEGGTYNEQFF.

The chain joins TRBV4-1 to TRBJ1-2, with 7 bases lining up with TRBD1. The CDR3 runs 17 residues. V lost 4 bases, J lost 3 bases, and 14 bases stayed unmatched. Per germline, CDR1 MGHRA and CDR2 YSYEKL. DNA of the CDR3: TGCGCCAGCAGCCTAACGGAGAGGACAGGAAAAGACTATGGCTACACCTTC. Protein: CASSLTERTGKDYGYTF.

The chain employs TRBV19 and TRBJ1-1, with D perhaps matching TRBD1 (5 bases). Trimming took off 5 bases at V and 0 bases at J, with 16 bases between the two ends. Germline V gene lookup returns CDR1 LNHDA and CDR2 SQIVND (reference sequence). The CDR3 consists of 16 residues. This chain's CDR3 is CASSGGGGALNTEAFF. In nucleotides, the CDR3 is TGTGCCAGTAGTGGAGGAGGCGGGGCGTTGAACACTGAAGCTTTCTTT.

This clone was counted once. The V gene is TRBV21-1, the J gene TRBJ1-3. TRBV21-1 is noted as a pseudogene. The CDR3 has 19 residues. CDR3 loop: CASSKDPRSRSSSGNTIYF. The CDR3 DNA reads TGTGCCAGCAGCAAAGACCCGCGATCCAGGAGCAGCTCTGGAAACACCATATATTTT.

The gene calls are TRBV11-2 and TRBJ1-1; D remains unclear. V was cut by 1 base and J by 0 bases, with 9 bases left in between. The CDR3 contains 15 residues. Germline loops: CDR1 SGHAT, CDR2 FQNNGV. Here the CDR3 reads CASSLVAGMNTEAFF. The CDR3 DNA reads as TGTGCCAGCAGCTTAGTGGCAGGCATGAACACTGAAGCTTTCTTT.

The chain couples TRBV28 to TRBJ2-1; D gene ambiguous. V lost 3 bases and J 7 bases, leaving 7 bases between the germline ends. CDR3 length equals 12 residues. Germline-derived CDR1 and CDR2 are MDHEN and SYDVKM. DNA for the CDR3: TGTGCCAGCAGTTTTATGTGGAATGAGCAGTTCTTC. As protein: CASSFMWNEQFF.

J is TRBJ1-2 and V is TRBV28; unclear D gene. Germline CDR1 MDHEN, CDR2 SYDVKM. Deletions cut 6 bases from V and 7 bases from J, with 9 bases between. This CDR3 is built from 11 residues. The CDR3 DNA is TGTGCCAGCAGGTCGCCCTCTGGCTACACCTTC. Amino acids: CASRSPSGYTF.

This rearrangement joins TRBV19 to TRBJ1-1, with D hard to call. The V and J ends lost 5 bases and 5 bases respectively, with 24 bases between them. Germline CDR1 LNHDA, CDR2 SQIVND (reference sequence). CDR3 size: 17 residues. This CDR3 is CASSYAGSKLRDTEAFF. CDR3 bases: TGTGCCAGTAGTTATGCCGGGTCAAAACTTAGGGATACTGAAGCTTTCTTT.

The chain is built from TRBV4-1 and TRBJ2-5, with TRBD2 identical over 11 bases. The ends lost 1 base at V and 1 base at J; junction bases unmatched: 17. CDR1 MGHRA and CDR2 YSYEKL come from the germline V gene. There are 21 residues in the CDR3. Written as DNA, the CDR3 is TGCGCCAGCAGCCAAGTTGTTGCTAGCGGGAGGCCATGGACCCCCCAAGAGACCCAGTACTTC. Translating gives CASSQVVASGRPWTPQETQYF.

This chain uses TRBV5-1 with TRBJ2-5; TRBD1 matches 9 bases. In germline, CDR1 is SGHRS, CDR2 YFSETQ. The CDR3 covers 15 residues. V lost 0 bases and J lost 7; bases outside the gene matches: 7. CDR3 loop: CASSLGTGVGRTQYF. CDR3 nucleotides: TGCGCCAGCAGCTTGGGGACAGGGGTCGGGCGGACCCAGTACTTC.

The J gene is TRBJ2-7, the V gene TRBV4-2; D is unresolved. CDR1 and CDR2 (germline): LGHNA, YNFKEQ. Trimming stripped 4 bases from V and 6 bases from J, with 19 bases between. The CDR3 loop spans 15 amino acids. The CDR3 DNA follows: TGTGCCAGCAGCCCCCGGGCGGCGCAATTGGGCGAGCAGTACTTC. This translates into CASSPRAAQLGEQYF.

Here the CDR3 DNA reads TGTGCCAGCAGCTTAGCGGGAGCCTACAATGAGCAGTTCTTC. Translating it yields CASSLAGAYNEQFF. The chain carries TRBV11-2 and TRBJ2-1; TRBD2 might be the D (6 bases). Germline V CDR1 and CDR2: SGHAT, FQNNGV. V lost 1 base and J 2 bases, leaving 6 bases between the germline ends. CDR3 length: 14 amino acids.

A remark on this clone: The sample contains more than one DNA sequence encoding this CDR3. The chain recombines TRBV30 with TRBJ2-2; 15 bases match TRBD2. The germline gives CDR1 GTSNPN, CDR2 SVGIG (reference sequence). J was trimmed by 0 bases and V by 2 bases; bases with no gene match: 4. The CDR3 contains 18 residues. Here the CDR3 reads CAWSPGLAGGSNTGELFF. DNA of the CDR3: TGTGCCTGGAGTCCGGGACTAGCGGGAGGATCGAACACCGGGGAGCTGTTTTTT.

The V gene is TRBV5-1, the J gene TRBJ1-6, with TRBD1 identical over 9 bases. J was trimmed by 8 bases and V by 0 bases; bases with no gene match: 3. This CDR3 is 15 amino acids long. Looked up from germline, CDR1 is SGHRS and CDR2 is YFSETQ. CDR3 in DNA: TGCGCCAGCAGCTTGGAGGGACAGGGTTATTCACCCCTCCACTTT. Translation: CASSLEGQGYSPLHF.

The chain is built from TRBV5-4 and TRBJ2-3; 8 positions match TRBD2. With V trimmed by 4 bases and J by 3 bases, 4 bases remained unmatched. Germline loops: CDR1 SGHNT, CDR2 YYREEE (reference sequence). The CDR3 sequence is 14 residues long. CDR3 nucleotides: TGTGCCAGCAGCGGGCCGGGGGGGACAGATACGCAGTATTTT. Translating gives CASSGPGGTDTQYF.

CDR3 region: CASSVQGQGVTTNEKLFF. The CDR3 DNA reads TGCGCCAGCAGCGTACAGGGACAGGGGGTTACAACTAATGAAAAACTGTTTTTT. The chain joins TRBV5-1 to TRBJ1-4; TRBD1 matches 11 bases. The CDR3 runs 18 residues. J gave up 0 bases and V 4 bases, and 8 bases lay outside the gene matches. From germline, CDR1 is SGHRS and CDR2 YFSETQ.

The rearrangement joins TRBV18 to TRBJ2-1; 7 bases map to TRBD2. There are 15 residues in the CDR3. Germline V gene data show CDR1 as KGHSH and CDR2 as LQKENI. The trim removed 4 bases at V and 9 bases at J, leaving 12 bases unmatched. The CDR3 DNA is TGTGCCAGCTCACAAGCGGGACGAACGCTTAGTGAGCAGTTCTTC. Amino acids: CASSQAGRTLSEQFF.

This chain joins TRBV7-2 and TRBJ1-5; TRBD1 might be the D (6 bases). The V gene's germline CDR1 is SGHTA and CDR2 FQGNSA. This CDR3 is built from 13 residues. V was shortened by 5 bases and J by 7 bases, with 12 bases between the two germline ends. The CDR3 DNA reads TGTGCCAGCAGCCAGGACAGTGACCAGCCCCAGCATTTT. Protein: CASSQDSDQPQHF.

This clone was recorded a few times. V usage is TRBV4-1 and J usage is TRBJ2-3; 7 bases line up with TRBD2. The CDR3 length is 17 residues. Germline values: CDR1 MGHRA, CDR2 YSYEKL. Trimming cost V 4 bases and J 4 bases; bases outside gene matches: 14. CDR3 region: CASSPRPTLTSADTQYF. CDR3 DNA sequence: TGCGCCAGCAGCCCGCGCCCGACACTAACTAGCGCAGATACGCAGTATTTT.

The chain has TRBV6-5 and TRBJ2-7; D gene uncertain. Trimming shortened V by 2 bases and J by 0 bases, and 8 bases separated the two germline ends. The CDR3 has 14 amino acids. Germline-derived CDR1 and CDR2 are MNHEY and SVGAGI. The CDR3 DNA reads TGTGCCAGCAGTTACCTCATGACCTCCTACGAGCAGTACTTC. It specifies CASSYLMTSYEQYF.

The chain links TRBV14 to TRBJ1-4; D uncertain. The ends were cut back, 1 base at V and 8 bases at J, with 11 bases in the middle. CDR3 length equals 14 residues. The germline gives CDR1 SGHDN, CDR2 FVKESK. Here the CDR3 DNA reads TGTGCCAGCAGCCAAGGACTGGGGAGGGAAAAACTGTTTTTT. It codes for CASSQGLGREKLFF. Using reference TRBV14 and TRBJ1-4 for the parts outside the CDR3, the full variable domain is EAGVTQFPSHSVIEKGQTVTLRCDPISGHDNLYWYRRVMGKEIKFLLHFVKESKQDESGMPNNRFLAERTGGTYSTLKVQPAELEDSGVYFCASSQGLGREKLFFGSGTQLSVL.

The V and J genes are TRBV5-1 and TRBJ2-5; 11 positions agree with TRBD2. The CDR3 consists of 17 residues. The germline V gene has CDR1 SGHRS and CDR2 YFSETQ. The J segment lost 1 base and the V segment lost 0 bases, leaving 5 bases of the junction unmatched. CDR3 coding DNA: TGCGCCAGCAGCTTGGGAACTAGCGGGAGTCCCCAAGAGACCCAGTACTTC. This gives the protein CASSLGTSGSPQETQYF.

CDR3 in amino acids: CASSQPTGELGYTF. For the CDR3, the DNA is TGTGCCAGTAGTCAACCAACAGGGGAGCTTGGCTACACCTTC. The rearrangement links TRBV19 to TRBJ1-2; the match to TRBD1 covers 7 bases. This CDR3 has 14 residues. The germline V gene has CDR1 LNHDA and CDR2 SQIVND (reference sequence). V was pared by 5 bases and J by 7 bases, with 10 bases of the junction left unmatched.

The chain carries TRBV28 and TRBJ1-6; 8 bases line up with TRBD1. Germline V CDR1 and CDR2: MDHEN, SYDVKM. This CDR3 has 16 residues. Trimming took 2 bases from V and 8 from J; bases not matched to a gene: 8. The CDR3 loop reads CASSLPLTGVYSPLHF. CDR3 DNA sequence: TGTGCCAGCAGTTTACCGCTGACAGGGGTGTATTCACCCCTCCACTTT.